The 4 T cell receptor beta chains presented below share a single source sample, sequenced in a study of neurological immune-mediated disorders. The sample's time point: technical triplicate 3. TCRdb re-derived calls from the 5' RACE reads in MiXCR, one entry per CDR3 protein. This table has some 47,000 distinct CDR3 sequences, about 22% appearing once. The sequencing sample was made of PBMCs. The source of these receptors is a man aged 60 to 69 with HTLV-1-associated myelopathy (HAM/TSP).

With regard to this clonotype: A much more abundant neighbour one base away suggests this may be a read error. This sequence joins TRBV20-1 and TRBJ2-3; 7 bases are a match to TRBD2. The CDR3 runs to 14 residues. Germline V lookup: CDR1 DFQATT, CDR2 SNEGSKA (reference sequence). CDR3 nucleotide sequence: TGCAGTGCTACTAGCGGAGCATTCACAGAGACGCAGTATTTT. Translated: CSATSGAFTETQYF.

This clonotype was found many times. The chain carries TRBV7-2 and TRBJ2-5; TRBD2 aligns across 7 bases. The germline V gene has CDR1 SGHTA and CDR2 FQGNSA. The CDR3 has 15 amino acids. The V segment lost 1 base and the J segment 5 bases; nucleotides outside the gene matches: 7. CDR3 in amino acids: CASSLVDAGAETQYF. In DNA, the CDR3 is TGTGCCAGCAGCTTAGTGGACGCGGGAGCGGAGACCCAGTACTTC.

This clonotype was seen ten or more times. The V gene is TRBV11-2, the J gene TRBJ2-2; no firm D call. The germline CDR1 and CDR2 sequences are SGHAT and FQNNGV. V lost 3 bases, J lost 4 bases, and 6 bases lay in between. There are 13 residues in the CDR3. The CDR3 loop reads CASSLEVTGELFF. The CDR3 DNA reads as TGTGCCAGCAGCTTGGAAGTCACCGGGGAGCTGTTTTTT.

This clonotype occurred many times. The chain employs TRBV10-3 and TRBJ1-5; maybe TRBD1 (5 bases). CDR3 length equals 14 residues. Germline values: CDR1 ENHRY, CDR2 SYGVKD. The germline V and J ends were trimmed by 9 bases and 2 bases, with 14 bases remaining between them. The CDR3 loop is CAIGGTMGNQPQHF. The DNA for the CDR3 is TGTGCCATAGGCGGGACGATGGGCAATCAGCCCCAGCATTTT.